This T cell receptor beta chain was sequenced for a study of cytomegalovirus exposure and HLA in healthy donors. Vbeta (60) and Jbeta (13) primers were used in the PCR. TCRdb's copy holds only in-frame clones and misses some; the assay was immunoSEQ multiplex PCR. The sample carries 90,000 to 130,000 clones, less than 80% recorded once. The donors, nominally healthy at sampling, likely had unrecorded immune exposures. Points from the study as a whole: A few CMV-associated chains were confirmed in vitro to be specific for CMV antigens. TCR beta chains associated with HLA were, in a later analysis, more clonally expanded than equally common others. A later analysis linked 15,000 to 20,000 TCR beta sequences to HLA alleles at 0.05 false discovery rate.

This clone appeared a single time. The antigen remains undetermined. The sequence derives from a woman in her thirties in good health and CMV-seronegative. Specimen: PBMCs.

The CDR3 bases are TGTGCCAGCAGTGATTTGGGACAGGGGTTTAACACTGAAGCTTTCTTT. It codes for CASSDLGQGFNTEAFF. V and J are TRBV25-1 and TRBJ1-1; TRBD1 matches at 10 bases. The germline V gene encodes CDR1 MGHDK and CDR2 SYGVNS. Trimming took 3 bases from V and 2 from J; bases not matched to a gene: 6. The CDR3 spans 16 residues.